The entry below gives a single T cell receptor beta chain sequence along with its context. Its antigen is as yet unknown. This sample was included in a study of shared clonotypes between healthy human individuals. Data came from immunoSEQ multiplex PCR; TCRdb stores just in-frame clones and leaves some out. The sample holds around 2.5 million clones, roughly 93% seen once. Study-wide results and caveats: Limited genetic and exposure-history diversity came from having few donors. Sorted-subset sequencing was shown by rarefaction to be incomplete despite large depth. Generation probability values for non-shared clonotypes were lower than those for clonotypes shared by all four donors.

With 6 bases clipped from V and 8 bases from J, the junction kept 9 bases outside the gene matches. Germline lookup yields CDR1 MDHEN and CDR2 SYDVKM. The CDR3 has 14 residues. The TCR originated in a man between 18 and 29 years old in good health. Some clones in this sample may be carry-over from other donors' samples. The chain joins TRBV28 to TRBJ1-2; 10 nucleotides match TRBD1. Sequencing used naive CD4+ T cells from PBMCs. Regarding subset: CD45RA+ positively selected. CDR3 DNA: TGTGCCAGCAGATTGGGACAGGGGCACGAAGGCTACACCTTC. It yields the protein CASRLGQGHEGYTF.